Described below is a single T cell receptor (beta chain) sequence and its context. The V gene's germline CDR1 is SNHLY and CDR2 FYNNEI. Trimming took 1 base from V and 5 from J; bases not matched to a gene: 2. The CDR3 is made up of 14 amino acids. These data come from a study of technical replicates of blood from a handful of donors. Sequencing used immunoSEQ multiplex PCR; TCRdb keeps in-frame clones, though not all of them. The sample records approximately 100,000 clones, around 96% being singletons. The V gene is TRBV2, the J gene TRBJ1-5, with 7 nucleotides matching TRBD1. The sequence was collected from a human donor in good health. Sequencing input: T cells isolated from PBMCs. CDR3 region: CASSEDRGHQPQHF. CDR3 DNA sequence: TGTGCCAGCAGTGAAGATAGGGGGCATCAGCCCCAGCATTTT.